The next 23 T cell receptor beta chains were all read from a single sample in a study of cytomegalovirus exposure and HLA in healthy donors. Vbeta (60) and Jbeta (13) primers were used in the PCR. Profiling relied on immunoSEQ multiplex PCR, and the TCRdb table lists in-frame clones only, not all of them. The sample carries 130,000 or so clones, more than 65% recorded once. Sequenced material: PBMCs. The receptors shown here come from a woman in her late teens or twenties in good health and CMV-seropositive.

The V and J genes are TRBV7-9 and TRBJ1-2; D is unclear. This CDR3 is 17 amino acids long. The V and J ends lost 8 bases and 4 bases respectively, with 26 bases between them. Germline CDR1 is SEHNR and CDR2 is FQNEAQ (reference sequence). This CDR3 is CASGGRAPGTPGYGYTF. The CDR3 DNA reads TGTGCCAGCGGCGGGCGGGCCCCGGGTACCCCAGGCTATGGCTACACCTTC. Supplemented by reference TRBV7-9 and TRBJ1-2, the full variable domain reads DTGVSQNPRHKITKRGQNVTFRCDPISEHNRLYWYRQTLGQGPEFLTYFQNEAQLEKSRLLSDRFSAERPKGSFSTLEIQRTEQGDSAMYLCASGGRAPGTPGYGYTFGSGTRLTVV.

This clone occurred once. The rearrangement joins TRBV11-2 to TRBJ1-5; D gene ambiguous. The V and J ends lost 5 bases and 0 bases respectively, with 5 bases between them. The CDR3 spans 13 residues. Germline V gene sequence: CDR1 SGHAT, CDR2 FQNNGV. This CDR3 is CASSRSSNQPQHF. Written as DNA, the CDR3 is TGTGCCAGCAGCCGTAGTAGCAATCAGCCCCAGCATTTT.

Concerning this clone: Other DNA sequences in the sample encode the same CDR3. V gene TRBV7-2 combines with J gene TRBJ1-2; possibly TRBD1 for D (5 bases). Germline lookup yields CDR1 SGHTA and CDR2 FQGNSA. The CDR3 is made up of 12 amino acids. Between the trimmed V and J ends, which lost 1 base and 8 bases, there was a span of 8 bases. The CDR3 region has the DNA TGTGCCAGCAGCTTAGGGGGCGGAGGCTACACCTTC. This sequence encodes CASSLGGGGYTF.

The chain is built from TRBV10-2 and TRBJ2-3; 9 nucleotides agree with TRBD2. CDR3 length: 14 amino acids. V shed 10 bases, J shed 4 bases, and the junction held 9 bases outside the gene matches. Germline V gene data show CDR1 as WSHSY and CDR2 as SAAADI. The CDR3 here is CATSTRGGSDTQYF. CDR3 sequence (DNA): TGCGCCACTTCTACGCGGGGGGGATCAGATACGCAGTATTTT.

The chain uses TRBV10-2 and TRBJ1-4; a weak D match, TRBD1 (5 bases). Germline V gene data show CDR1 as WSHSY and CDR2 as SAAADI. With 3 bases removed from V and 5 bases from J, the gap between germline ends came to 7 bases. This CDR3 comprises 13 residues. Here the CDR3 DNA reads TGCGCCAGCAGTGACAGGGTAAATGAAAAACTGTTTTTT. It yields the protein CASSDRVNEKLFF.

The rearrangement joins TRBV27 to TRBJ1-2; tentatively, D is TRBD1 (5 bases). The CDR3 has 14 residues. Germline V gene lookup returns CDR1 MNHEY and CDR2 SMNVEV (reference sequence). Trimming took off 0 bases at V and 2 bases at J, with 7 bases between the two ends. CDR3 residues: CASSLSGGNYGYTF. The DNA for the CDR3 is TGTGCCAGCAGTTTATCCGGGGGGAACTATGGCTACACCTTC.

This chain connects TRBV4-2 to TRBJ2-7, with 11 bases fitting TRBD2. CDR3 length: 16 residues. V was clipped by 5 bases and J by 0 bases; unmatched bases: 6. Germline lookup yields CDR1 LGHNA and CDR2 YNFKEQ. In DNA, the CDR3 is TGTGCCAGCAGCACGACTAGCGGGATTAGCTCCTACGAGCAGTACTTC. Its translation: CASSTTSGISSYEQYF.

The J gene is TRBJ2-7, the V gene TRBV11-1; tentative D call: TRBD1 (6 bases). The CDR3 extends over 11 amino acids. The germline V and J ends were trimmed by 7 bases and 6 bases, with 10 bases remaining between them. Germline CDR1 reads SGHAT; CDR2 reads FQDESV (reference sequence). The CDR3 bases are TGTGCCAGCACAACAGGGATCGAGCAGTACTTC. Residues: CASTTGIEQYF.

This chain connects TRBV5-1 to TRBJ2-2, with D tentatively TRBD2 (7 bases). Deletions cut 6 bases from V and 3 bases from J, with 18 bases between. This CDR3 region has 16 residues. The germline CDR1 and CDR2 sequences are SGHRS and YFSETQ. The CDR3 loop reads CASTRRGGRDTGELFF. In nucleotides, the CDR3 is TGCGCCAGCACCCGGAGGGGGGGGCGTGACACCGGGGAGCTGTTTTTT.

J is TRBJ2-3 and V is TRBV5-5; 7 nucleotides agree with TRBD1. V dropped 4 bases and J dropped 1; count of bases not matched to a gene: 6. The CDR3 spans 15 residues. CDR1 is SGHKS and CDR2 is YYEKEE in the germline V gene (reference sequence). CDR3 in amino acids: CASSLRDSRTDTQYF. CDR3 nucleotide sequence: TGTGCCAGCAGCCTACGGGACAGCCGCACAGATACGCAGTATTTT. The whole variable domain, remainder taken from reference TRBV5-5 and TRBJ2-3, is DAGVTQSPTHLIKTRGQQVTLRCSPISGHKSVSWYQQVLGQGPQFIFQYYEKEERGRGNFPDRFSARQFPNYSSELNVNALLLGDSALYLCASSLRDSRTDTQYFGPGTRLTVL.

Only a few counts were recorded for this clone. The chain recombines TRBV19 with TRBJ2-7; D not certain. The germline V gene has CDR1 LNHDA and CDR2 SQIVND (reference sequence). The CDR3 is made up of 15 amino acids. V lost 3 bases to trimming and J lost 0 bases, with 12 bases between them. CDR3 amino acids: CASSILAGPSYEQYF. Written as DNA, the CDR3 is TGTGCCAGTAGTATTCTGGCAGGCCCCTCCTACGAGCAGTACTTC.

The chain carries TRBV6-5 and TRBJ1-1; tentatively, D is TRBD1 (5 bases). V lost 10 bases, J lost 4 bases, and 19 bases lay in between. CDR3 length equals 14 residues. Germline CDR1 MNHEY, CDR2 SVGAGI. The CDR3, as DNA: TGTGCCACTCAACCCGGGCCGGGGGGCACTGAAGCTTTCTTT. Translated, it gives CATQPGPGGTEAFF.

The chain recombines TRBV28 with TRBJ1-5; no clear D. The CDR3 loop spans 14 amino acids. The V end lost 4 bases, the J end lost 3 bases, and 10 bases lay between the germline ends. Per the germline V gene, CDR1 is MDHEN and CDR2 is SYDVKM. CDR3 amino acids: CASSSEAINQPQHF. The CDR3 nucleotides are TGTGCCAGCAGTTCTGAGGCCATCAATCAGCCCCAGCATTTT.

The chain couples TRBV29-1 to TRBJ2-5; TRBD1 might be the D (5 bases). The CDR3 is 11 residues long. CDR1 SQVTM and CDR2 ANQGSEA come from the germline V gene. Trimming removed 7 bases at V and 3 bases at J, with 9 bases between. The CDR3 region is CSGGQKETQYF. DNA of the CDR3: TGCAGCGGCGGACAAAAAGAGACCCAGTACTTC.

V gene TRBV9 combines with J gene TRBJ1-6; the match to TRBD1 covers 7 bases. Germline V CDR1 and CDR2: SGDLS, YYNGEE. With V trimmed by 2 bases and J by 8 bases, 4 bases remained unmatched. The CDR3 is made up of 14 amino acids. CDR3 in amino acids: CASSVRDSYSPLHF. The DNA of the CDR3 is TGTGCCAGCAGCGTCCGGGACAGCTATTCACCCCTCCACTTT.

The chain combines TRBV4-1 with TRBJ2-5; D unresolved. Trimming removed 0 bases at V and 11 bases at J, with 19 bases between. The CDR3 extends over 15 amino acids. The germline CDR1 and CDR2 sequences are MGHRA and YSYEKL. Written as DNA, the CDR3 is TGCGCCAGCAGCCAAGAAGCAGGCCCCGTTGGCAAGCAGTACTTC. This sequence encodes CASSQEAGPVGKQYF.

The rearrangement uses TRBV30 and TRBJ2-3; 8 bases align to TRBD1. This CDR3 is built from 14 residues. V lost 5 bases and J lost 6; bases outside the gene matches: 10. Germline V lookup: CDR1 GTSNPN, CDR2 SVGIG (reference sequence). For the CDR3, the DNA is TGTGCCTGGGGGACAGGACAGTTCCAGGATACGCAGTATTTT. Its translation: CAWGTGQFQDTQYF.

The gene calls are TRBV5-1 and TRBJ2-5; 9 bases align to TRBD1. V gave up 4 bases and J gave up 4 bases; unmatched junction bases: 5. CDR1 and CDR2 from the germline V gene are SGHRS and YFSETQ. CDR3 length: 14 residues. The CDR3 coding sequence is TGCGCCAGCAGCAAAACGACAGGGGGAGAGACCCAGTACTTC. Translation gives CASSKTTGGETQYF. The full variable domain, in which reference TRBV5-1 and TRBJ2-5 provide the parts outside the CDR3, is KAGVTQTPRYLIKTRGQQVTLSCSPISGHRSVSWYQQTPGQGLQFLFEYFSETQRNKGNFPGRFSGRQFSNSRSEMNVSTLELGDSALYLCASSKTTGGETQYFGPGTRLLVL.

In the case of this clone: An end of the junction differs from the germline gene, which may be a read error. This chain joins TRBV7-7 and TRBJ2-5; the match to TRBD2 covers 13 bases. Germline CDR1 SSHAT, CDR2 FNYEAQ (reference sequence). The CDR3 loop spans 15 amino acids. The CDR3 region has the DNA TGTGCTAGCAGCAGGACTAGCGGGGGCAAGGAGACCCAGTACTTC. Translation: CASSRTSGGKETQYF.

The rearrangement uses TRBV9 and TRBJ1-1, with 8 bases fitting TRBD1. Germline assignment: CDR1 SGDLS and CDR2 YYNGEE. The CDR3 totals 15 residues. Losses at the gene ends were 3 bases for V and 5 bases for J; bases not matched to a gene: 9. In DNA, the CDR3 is TGTGCCAGCAGCGAAACCGGGACAGGTTGGACTGAAGCTTTCTTT. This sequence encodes CASSETGTGWTEAFF. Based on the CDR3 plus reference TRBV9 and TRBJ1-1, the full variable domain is DSGVTQTPKHLITATGQRVTLRCSPRSGDLSVYWYQQSLDQGLQFLIQYYNGEERAKGNILERFSAQQFPDLHSELNLSSLELGDSALYFCASSETGTGWTEAFFGQGTRLTVV.

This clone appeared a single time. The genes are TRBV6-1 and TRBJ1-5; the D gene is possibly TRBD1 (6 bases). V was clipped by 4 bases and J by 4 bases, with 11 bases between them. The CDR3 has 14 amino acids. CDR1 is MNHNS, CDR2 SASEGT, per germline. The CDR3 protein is CASSVWDKNQPQHF. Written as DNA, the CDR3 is TGTGCCAGCAGTGTGTGGGACAAGAATCAGCCCCAGCATTTT.

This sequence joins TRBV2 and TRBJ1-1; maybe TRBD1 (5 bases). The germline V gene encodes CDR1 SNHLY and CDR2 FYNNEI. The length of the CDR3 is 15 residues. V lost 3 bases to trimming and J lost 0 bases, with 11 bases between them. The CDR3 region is CASSDVGDMNTEAFF. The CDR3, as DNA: TGTGCCAGCAGTGACGTAGGGGATATGAACACTGAAGCTTTCTTT.

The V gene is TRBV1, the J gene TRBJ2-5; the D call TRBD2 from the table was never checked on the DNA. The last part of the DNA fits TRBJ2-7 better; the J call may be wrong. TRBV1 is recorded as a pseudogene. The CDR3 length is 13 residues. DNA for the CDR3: TGCACCAGCAGCCAAGACCAATCCTACGAGCAGTACTTC. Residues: CTSSQDQSYEQYF.